The rows below give T cell receptor beta chains drawn from one sample of a study of blood T cells in healthy people across ages. Using its own MiXCR run on the 5' RACE reads, TCRdb lists one record per CDR3 protein. The sample includes approximately 700,000 distinct CDR3 sequences, about 30% seen only once; the top ten take about 16%. The sample comprised blood. These receptor sequences come from a woman older than 75 in good health. CDR3s include the opening cysteine and the closing phenylalanine or tryptophan. Fields, in order: V gene, clone size, D gene, J gene, CDR3 protein, CDR3 DNA. D genes are given only for firm matches. Clone size is stated in some rows and not others, as once, few, many or a class when expanded.

TRBV7-3,many,-,TRBJ1-1,CASSPSVNTEAFF,TGTGCCAGCAGCCCCTCCGTGAACACTGAAGCTTTCTTT
TRBV12-3/TRBV12-4,few,-,TRBJ1-6,CASSLGRLNSPLHF,TGTGCCAGCAGTTTGGGGCGGCTGAATTCACCCCTCCACTTT
TRBV20-1,many,-,TRBJ2-1,CSAMPLASSSYNEQFF,TGCAGTGCTATGCCCCTCGCGTCAAGCTCCTACAATGAGCAGTTCTTC
TRBV5-8,many,-,TRBJ2-7,CASSFSYREEQYF,TGTGCCAGCAGCTTCTCCTATCGGGAAGAGCAGTACTTC
TRBV7-2,many,-,TRBJ1-4,CASGRDTRNEKLFF,TGTGCCAGCGGGAGGGACACCCGTAATGAAAAACTGTTTTTT
TRBV3-1,many,-,TRBJ2-5,CASSRLQGSQETQYF,TGTGCCAGCAGCCGACTCCAGGGGAGCCAAGAGACCCAGTACTTC
TRBV15,many,-,TRBJ2-5,CATSRGGKETQYF,TGTGCCACCAGCAGAGGGGGTAAAGAGACCCAGTACTTC
TRBV5-1,-,-,TRBJ1-1,CASRVAGRNTEAFF,TGCGCCAGCAGAGTGGCAGGACGGAACACTGAAGCTTTCTTT
TRBV12-3/TRBV12-4,many,TRBD1,TRBJ1-1,CASSLSQGAGTEAFF,TGTGCCAGCAGTTTATCTCAGGGGGCAGGCACTGAAGCTTTCTTT
TRBV5-1,many,TRBD1,TRBJ2-3,CASSLGIRTGGTDTQYF,TGCGCCAGCAGCCTGGGTATCCGGACAGGGGGGACAGATACGCAGTATTTT
TRBV7-2,-,-,TRBJ1-2,CASSLAQVYGYTF,TGTGCCAGCAGCTTAGCGCAGGTCTATGGCTACACCTTC
TRBV7-2,many,-,TRBJ2-5,CASSFGGQKETQYF,TGTGCCAGCAGCTTCGGGGGACAAAAGGAGACCCAGTACTTC
TRBV5-1,many,TRBD1,TRBJ2-5,CASSPTGTGSAWETQYF,TGCGCCAGCAGTCCAACCGGGACAGGGTCGGCCTGGGAGACCCAGTACTTC
TRBV12-3/TRBV12-4,many,-,TRBJ2-1,CASSMTTSWDEQFF,TGTGCCAGCAGTATGACGACTAGTTGGGATGAGCAGTTCTTC
TRBV6-1,many,TRBD2,TRBJ2-3,CASSETVPGLAGGLDTQYF,TGTGCCAGCAGTGAGACCGTACCCGGACTAGCGGGGGGGTTGGATACGCAGTATTTT
TRBV20-1,-,TRBD2,TRBJ2-5,CSAARSGGYQESQYF,TGCAGTGCTGCCCGAAGCGGGGGTTACCAAGAGTCCCAGTACTTC
TRBV7-2,-,-,TRBJ2-7,CASSLVINYEQYF,TGTGCCAGCAGCTTAGTTATCAACTACGAGCAGTACTTC
TRBV7-2,-,-,TRBJ1-5,CASSLTWQGNQPQHF,TGTGCCAGCAGCTTAACATGGCAGGGCAATCAGCCCCAGCATTTT
TRBV5-6,many,-,TRBJ2-5,CASRGTAQETQYF,TGTGCCAGCAGGGGGACGGCTCAAGAGACCCAGTACTTC
TRBV20-1,many,-,TRBJ2-1,CSARASSYNEQFF,TGCAGTGCTAGAGCGAGCTCCTACAATGAGCAGTTCTTC
TRBV5-6,many,TRBD1,TRBJ2-3,CASSFYRGSTDTQYF,TGTGCCAGCAGCTTCTACAGGGGGAGCACAGATACGCAGTATTTT
TRBV3-1,few,-,TRBJ1-1,CASSYYRTENTEAFF,TGTGCCAGCAGCTATTATAGGACAGAGAACACTGAAGCTTTCTTT
TRBV5-1,-,-,TRBJ2-1,CASSWGVTSNEQFF,TGCGCCAGCAGCTGGGGCGTGACTAGCAATGAGCAGTTCTTC
TRBV7-2,many,TRBD2,TRBJ2-1,CATTFIPGGSYNEQFF,TGTGCCACCACCTTCATTCCGGGGGGCTCCTACAATGAGCAGTTCTTC
TRBV4-2,many,TRBD2,TRBJ2-4,CASSQDSYSGGKNIQYF,TGTGCCAGCAGCCAAGATTCGTACTCGGGAGGCAAAAACATTCAGTACTTC
TRBV20-1,many,-,TRBJ1-1,CSARDRQGDTEAFF,TGCAGTGCTAGAGATAGGCAGGGTGACACTGAAGCTTTCTTT
TRBV5-1,-,TRBD1,TRBJ2-3,CASSLYTRFRSPDRGGTQYF,TGCGCCAGCAGCTTGTATACGAGGTTTCGCTCCCCCGACAGGGGTGGTACGCAGTATTTT
TRBV29-1,-,-,TRBJ1-4,CSVETPGGVGGKLFF,TGCAGCGTTGAAACCCCGGGGGGTGTGGGTGGAAAACTGTTTTTT
TRBV9,-,TRBD1,TRBJ1-4,CASSVAGGKEKLFF,TGTGCCAGCAGCGTAGCAGGGGGCAAAGAAAAACTGTTTTTT
TRBV20-1,many,TRBD2,TRBJ2-5,CSARPLAGALKETQYF,TGCAGTGCTAGGCCCCTAGCGGGGGCGTTAAAGGAGACCCAGTACTTC
TRBV11-2,-,-,TRBJ2-4,CASSLDKGGNIQYF,TGTGCCAGCAGCTTAGATAAAGGCGGCAACATTCAGTACTTC
TRBV5-1,many,TRBD2,TRBJ2-3,CASSLVGSGVTDTQYF,TGCGCCAGCAGCTTGGTCGGTAGCGGGGTCACAGATACGCAGTATTTT
TRBV18,many,-,TRBJ2-5,CASSRRFQGLLEETQYF,TGTGCCAGCTCCAGGCGCTTCCAGGGGTTATTAGAAGAGACCCAGTACTTC
TRBV28,many,-,TRBJ2-1,CASSFPPQGYSYNEQFF,TGTGCCAGCAGTTTTCCCCCCCAGGGCTACTCCTACAATGAGCAGTTCTTC
TRBV12-3/TRBV12-4,once,TRBD2,TRBJ2-7,CASSPGGSGSYNEQYF,TGTGCCAGCAGTCCGGGGGGGAGCGGTTCCTACAATGAACAGTACTTC
TRBV5-1,many,TRBD1,TRBJ2-3,CASSLNRGGSTDTQYF,TGCGCCAGCAGCTTGAACAGGGGCGGTAGCACAGATACGCAGTATTTT
TRBV19,-,-,TRBJ2-5,CASRKQGSETQYF,TGTGCCAGTAGGAAACAGGGATCCGAGACCCAGTACTTC
TRBV28,-,-,TRBJ1-5,CASTPMGGNQPQHF,TGTGCCAGCACACCTATGGGGGGCAATCAGCCCCAGCATTTT
TRBV19,few,-,TRBJ2-4,CASSEGGSPAKNIQYF,TGTGCCAGCAGTGAGGGTGGGTCTCCGGCCAAAAACATTCAGTACTTC
TRBV20-1,many,TRBD2,TRBJ2-1,CSAVGLAGAVGGEQFF,TGCAGTGCTGTGGGACTAGCGGGGGCCGTGGGTGGGGAGCAGTTCTTC
TRBV7-2,many,TRBD1,TRBJ1-2,CASSPEPRGRMNGYTF,TGTGCCAGCAGCCCCGAGCCCAGGGGGCGTATGAATGGCTACACCTTC
TRBV2,-,-,TRBJ1-1,CASSEARGAGGEAFF,TGTGCCAGCAGTGAAGCGCGAGGGGCGGGGGGTGAAGCTTTCTTT
TRBV11-2,many,-,TRBJ2-3,CASSKGTPDISTDTQYF,TGTGCCAGCAGCAAAGGGACTCCTGATATTAGCACAGATACGCAGTATTTT
TRBV29-1,many,-,TRBJ2-4,CSVELIGGMGSIQYF,TGCAGCGTTGAATTAATAGGGGGAATGGGAAGCATTCAGTACTTC
TRBV5-1,many,-,TRBJ2-3,CASTNVQGYLTDTQYF,TGCGCCAGCACCAACGTCCAGGGATATCTTACAGATACGCAGTATTTT
TRBV30,-,-,TRBJ1-4,CAWRPSVPGGYEKLFF,TGTGCCTGGAGGCCAAGTGTGCCCGGGGGCTATGAAAAACTGTTTTTT
TRBV7-2,few,TRBD1,TRBJ2-7,CASSAEGACYEQYF,TGTGCCAGCAGCGCCGAGGGGGCGTGCTACGAGCAGTACTTC
TRBV29-1,-,-,TRBJ2-5,CSVGQGANERYF,-
TRBV5-4,many,TRBD1,TRBJ1-2,CASSDRDRASYGYTF,TGTGCCAGCAGCGACCGGGACAGGGCCTCCTATGGCTACACCTTC
TRBV30,-,-,TRBJ1-1,CAGGQLNTEAFF,TGTGCTGGCGGACAGCTGAACACTGAAGCTTTCTTT
TRBV19,many,TRBD1,TRBJ1-5,CASSPRRQGRQPQHF,TGTGCCAGTAGCCCACGTAGACAGGGGCGTCAGCCCCAGCATTTT
TRBV6-1,-,-,TRBJ1-2,CASFTPGRGGYTF,TGTGCCAGCTTCACGCCAGGGCGGGGCGGCTACACCTTC
TRBV7-2,few,TRBD2,TRBJ2-7,CASSRGGTIDEQYF,TGTGCCAGCAGCCGGGGAGGGACGATCGATGAGCAGTACTTC
TRBV20-1,few,-,TRBJ1-5,CSAPLRGSNQPQHF,TGCAGTGCCCCACTTCGTGGGAGCAATCAGCCCCAGCATTTT
TRBV12-3/TRBV12-4,few,-,TRBJ1-4,CASSLGDTTNEKLFF,TGTGCCAGCAGTTTGGGGGATACAACTAATGAAAAACTGTTTTTT
TRBV30,-,-,TRBJ1-2,CAWSVPRGSLDNYGYTF,TGTGCCTGGAGTGTACCACGGGGCAGCTTGGATAACTATGGCTACACCTTC
TRBV20-1,-,TRBD1,TRBJ2-5,CNAATGTGDAETQYF,TGCAATGCCGCAACCGGGACAGGGGACGCAGAGACCCAGTACTTC
TRBV29-1,many,TRBD1,TRBJ1-2,CSVLQGANYGYTF,TGCAGCGTTTTACAGGGGGCGAACTATGGCTACACCTTC